The 5 T cell receptor beta chains given below trace back to one sample, sequenced in a study of T cell repertoires in cytomegalovirus infection (dated by TCRdb to the late 2010s). Instrument used: Illumina HiSeq 1500. Starting from the raw public reads, TCRdb applied fastp trimming at Q25, assembled clones with MiXCR and retained in-frame beta chains. CDR3 protein sequences are deduplicated, and each keeps its most common genes and DNA. The table for this sample lists around 740,000 distinct CDR3 sequences; approximately 34% of them were counted only once. The ten largest clones capture roughly 2.8% of the sample. Sequencing input: PBMCs. These receptors were collected from a human donor in good health (CMV status not recorded). Some clones in this sample may be carry-over from other donors' samples.

This rearrangement joins TRBV19 to TRBJ1-5; perhaps TRBD1 as D (6 bases). V was pared by 3 bases and J by 7 bases, with 10 bases between. The V gene's germline CDR1 is LNHDA and CDR2 SQIVND (reference sequence). The CDR3 consists of 13 residues. The CDR3 spells CASSITGSQPQHF. The CDR3 DNA is TGTGCCAGTAGTATTACAGGGTCCCAGCCCCAGCATTTT.

The rearrangement links TRBV27 to TRBJ2-5; TRBD1 aligns across 9 bases. J lost 4 bases, V lost 5 bases, and 5 bases had no gene match. The CDR3 is 14 amino acids. Germline-derived CDR1 and CDR2 are MNHEY and SMNVEV (reference sequence). In DNA form, the CDR3 reads TGTGCCAGCAGTCCCGGGACAGGGACAGAGACCCAGTACTTC. Protein: CASSPGTGTETQYF.

This clonotype has a handful of counts. The V and J genes are TRBV28 and TRBJ2-1; possibly TRBD2 for D (5 bases). Germline loops: CDR1 MDHEN, CDR2 SYDVKM. The CDR3 has 10 residues. V lost 10 bases, J lost 9 bases, and 10 bases lay in between. CDR3 amino acids: CATRSVEQFF. DNA of the CDR3: TGTGCCACCCGTAGCGTTGAGCAGTTCTTC.

This clonotype was recorded many times. The chain has TRBV11-2 and TRBJ1-3, with 11 bases fitting TRBD1. With 5 bases clipped from V and 2 bases from J, the junction kept 8 bases outside the gene matches. Germline CDR1 is SGHAT and CDR2 is FQNNGV. The CDR3 is 17 amino acids. The CDR3 coding sequence is TGTGCCAGCAGCCCTGGACAGGGGGCCTCAGCTGGAAACACCATATATTTT. This encodes CASSPGQGASAGNTIYF. Filled out from reference TRBV11-2 and TRBJ1-3, the complete variable domain reads EAGVAQSPRYKIIEKRQSVAFWCNPISGHATLYWYQQILGQGPKLLIQFQNNGVVDDSQLPKDRFSAERLKGVDSTLKIQPAKLEDSAVYLCASSPGQGASAGNTIYFGEGSWLTVV.

The sample holds one count of this clonotype. CDR3 bases: TGTGCTAGTGGTTTGGTACTACAGGGGCACACTGAAGCTTTCTTT. This encodes CASGLVLQGHTEAFF. The V call is TRBV12-5, the J call TRBJ1-1, with 7 nucleotides matching TRBD1. The length of the CDR3 is 15 residues. Germline V gene lookup returns CDR1 LGHNT and CDR2 FRNRAP. V lost 0 bases, J lost 3 bases, and 4 bases stayed unmatched. Supplemented by reference TRBV12-5 and TRBJ1-1, the full variable domain reads DARVTQTPRHKVTEMGQEVTMRCQPILGHNTVFWYRQTMMQGLELLAYFRNRAPLDDSGMPKDRFSAEMPDATLATLKIQPSEPRDSAVYFCASGLVLQGHTEAFFGQGTRLTVV.